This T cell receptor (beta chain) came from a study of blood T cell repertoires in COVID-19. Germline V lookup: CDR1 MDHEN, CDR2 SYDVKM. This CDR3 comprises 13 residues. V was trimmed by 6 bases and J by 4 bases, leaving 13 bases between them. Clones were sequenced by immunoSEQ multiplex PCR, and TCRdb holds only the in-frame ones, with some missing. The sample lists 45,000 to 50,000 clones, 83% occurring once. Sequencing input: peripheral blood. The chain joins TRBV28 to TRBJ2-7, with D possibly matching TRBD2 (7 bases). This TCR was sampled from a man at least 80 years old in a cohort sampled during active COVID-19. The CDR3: CASRAGAGYEQYF. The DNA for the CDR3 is TGTGCCAGCAGGGCGGGGGCTGGATACGAGCAGTACTTC. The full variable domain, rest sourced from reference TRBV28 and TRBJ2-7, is DVKVTQSSRYLVKRTGEKVFLECVQDMDHENMFWYRQDPGLGLRLIYFSYDVKMKEKGDIPEGYSVSREKKERFSLILESASTNQTSMYLCASRAGAGYEQYFGPGTRLTVT.